This entry concerns a single T cell receptor beta chain. What it recognizes is unknown. This sample stems from a study of shared clonotypes between healthy human individuals. Study observations and caveats: A generally larger estimated richness was seen in naive subsets than in memory subsets.

CD45RA+ naive and CD45RA-negative memory subsets were separated from CD4+ cells. Across several immunoSEQ plates, the genomic DNA of each subset was split evenly. Sorted-subset replicate PCRs used around 200 ng of genomic DNA. This amount corresponded to tens of thousands of T cell genomes. Sequencing used immunoSEQ multiplex PCR; TCRdb keeps in-frame clones, though not all of them. Of 2 million to 3 million clones in the sample, 93% were seen once. Material for sequencing was naive CD4+ T cells from PBMCs. Sample subset: CD45RA+ positively selected. This sequence was found in a man in his late teens or twenties in good health. Some clones in this sample may be carry-over from other donors' samples.

The CDR3 reads CAISESSGGLEQYF. The CDR3 DNA reads as TGTGCCATCAGTGAGTCGTCAGGGGGCCTCGAGCAGTACTTC. This rearrangement joins TRBV10-3 to TRBJ2-7, with 8 bases fitting TRBD1. This CDR3 has 14 amino acids. After removal of 0 bases from V and 6 bases from J, the junction contained 4 bases not matched to a gene. CDR1 and CDR2 (germline): ENHRY, SYGVKD.